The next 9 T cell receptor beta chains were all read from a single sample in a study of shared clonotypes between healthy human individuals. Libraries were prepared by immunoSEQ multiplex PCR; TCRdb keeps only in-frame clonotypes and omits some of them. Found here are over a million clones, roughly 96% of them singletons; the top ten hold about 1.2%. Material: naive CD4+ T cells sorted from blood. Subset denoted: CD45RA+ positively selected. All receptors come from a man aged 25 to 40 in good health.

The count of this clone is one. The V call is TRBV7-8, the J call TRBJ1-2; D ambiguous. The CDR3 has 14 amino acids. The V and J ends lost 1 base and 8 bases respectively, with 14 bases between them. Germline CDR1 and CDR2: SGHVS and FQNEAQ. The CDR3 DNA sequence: TGTGCCAGCAGCTTAGATAGTACGAGGTCGGGCTACACCTTC. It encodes CASSLDSTRSGYTF.

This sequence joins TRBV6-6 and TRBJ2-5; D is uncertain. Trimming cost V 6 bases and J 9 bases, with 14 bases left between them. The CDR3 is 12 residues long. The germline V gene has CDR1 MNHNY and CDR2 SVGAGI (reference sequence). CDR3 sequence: CASSPIELAQYF. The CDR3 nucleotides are TGTGCCAGCAGCCCCATAGAGTTGGCCCAGTACTTC.

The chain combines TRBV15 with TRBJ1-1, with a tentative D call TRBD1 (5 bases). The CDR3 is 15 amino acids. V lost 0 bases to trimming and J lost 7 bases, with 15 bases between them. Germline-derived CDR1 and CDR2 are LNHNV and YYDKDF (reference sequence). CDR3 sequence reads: CATSRDLRQTYEAFF. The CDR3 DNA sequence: TGTGCCACCAGCAGAGATCTCCGACAGACATATGAAGCTTTCTTT.

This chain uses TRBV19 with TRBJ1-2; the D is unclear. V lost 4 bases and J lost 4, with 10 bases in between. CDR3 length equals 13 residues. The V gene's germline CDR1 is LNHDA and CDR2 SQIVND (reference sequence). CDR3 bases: TGTGCCAGTAGTAGAAGAGATCCCTATGGCTACACCTTC. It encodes CASSRRDPYGYTF. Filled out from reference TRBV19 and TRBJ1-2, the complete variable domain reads DGGITQSPKYLFRKEGQNVTLSCEQNLNHDAMYWYRQDPGQGLRLIYYSQIVNDFQKGDIAEGYSVSREKKESFPLTVTSAQKNPTAFYLCASSRRDPYGYTFGSGTRLTVV.

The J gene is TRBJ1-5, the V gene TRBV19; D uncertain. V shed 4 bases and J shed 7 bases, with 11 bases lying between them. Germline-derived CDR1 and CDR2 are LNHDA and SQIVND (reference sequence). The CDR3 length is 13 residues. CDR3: CASSKALGQPQHF. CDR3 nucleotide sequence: TGTGCCAGTAGTAAAGCTTTGGGGCAGCCCCAGCATTTT. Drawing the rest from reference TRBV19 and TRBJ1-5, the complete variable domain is DGGITQSPKYLFRKEGQNVTLSCEQNLNHDAMYWYRQDPGQGLRLIYYSQIVNDFQKGDIAEGYSVSREKKESFPLTVTSAQKNPTAFYLCASSKALGQPQHFGDGTRLSIL.

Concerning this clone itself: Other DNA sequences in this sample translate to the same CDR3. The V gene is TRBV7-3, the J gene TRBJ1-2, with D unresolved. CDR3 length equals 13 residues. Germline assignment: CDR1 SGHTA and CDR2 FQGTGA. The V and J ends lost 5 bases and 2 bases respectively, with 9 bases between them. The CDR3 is CASSPGPNYGYTF. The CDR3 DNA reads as TGTGCCAGCAGCCCAGGTCCCAACTATGGCTACACCTTC.

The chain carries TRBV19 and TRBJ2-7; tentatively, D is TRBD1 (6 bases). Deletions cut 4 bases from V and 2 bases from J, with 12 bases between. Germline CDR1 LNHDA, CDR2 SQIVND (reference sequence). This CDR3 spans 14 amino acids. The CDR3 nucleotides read TGTGCCAGTAGTACCCCGGGACACACCTACGAGCAGTACTTC. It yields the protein CASSTPGHTYEQYF. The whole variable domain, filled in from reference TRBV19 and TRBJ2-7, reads DGGITQSPKYLFRKEGQNVTLSCEQNLNHDAMYWYRQDPGQGLRLIYYSQIVNDFQKGDIAEGYSVSREKKESFPLTVTSAQKNPTAFYLCASSTPGHTYEQYFGPGTRLTVT.

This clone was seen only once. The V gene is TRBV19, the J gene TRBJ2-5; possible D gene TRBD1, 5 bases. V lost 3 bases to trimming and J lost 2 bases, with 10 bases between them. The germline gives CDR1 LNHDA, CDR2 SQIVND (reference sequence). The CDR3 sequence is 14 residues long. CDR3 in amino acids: CASSIRAKQETQYF. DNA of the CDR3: TGTGCCAGTAGTATCAGGGCTAAACAAGAGACCCAGTACTTC.

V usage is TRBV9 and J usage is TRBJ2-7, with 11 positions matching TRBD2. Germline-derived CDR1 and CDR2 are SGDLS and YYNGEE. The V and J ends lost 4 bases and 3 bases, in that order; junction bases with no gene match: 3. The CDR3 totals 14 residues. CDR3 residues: CASSIGTSGYEQYF. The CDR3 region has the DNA TGTGCCAGCAGCATCGGGACTAGCGGCTACGAGCAGTACTTC. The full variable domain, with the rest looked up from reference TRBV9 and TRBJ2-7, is DSGVTQTPKHLITATGQRVTLRCSPRSGDLSVYWYQQSLDQGLQFLIQYYNGEERAKGNILERFSAQQFPDLHSELNLSSLELGDSALYFCASSIGTSGYEQYFGPGTRLTVT.